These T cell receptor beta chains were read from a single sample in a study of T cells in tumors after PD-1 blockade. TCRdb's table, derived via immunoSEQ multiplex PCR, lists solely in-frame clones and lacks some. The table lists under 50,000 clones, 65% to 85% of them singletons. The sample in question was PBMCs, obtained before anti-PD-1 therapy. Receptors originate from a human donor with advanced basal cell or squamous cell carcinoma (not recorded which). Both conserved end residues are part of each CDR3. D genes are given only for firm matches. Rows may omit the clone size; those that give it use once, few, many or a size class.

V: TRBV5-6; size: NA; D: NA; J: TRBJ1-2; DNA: TGTGCCAGCAGCTCGACGAACTATGGCTACACCTTC; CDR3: CASSSTNYGYTF
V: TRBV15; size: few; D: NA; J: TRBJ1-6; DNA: TGTGCCACCAGCAGAGATATTTCGCTCCATAGGCCCCTCCACTTT; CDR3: CATSRDISLHRPLHF
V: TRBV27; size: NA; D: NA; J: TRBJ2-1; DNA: TGTGCCAGCAGTGCCATGAGCTCCTACAATGAGCAGTTCTTC; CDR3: CASSAMSSYNEQFF
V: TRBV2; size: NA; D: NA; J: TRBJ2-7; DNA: TGTGCCAGCAGTATACAGGGCCCTCTAGACGAGCAGTACTTC; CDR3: CASSIQGPLDEQYF
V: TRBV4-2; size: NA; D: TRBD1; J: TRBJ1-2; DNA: TGTGCCAGCAGCCAAGACGAGGGGGCGCGAAACTTC; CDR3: CASSQDEGARNF
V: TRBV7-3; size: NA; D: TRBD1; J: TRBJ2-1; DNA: TGTGCCAGCAGCGGGACAGGGGGCGCCCACAATGAGCAGTTCTTC; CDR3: CASSGTGGAHNEQFF
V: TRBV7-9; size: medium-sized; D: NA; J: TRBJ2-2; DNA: TGTGCCAGCAGCTTGGCAGGGGCGGCCGGGGAGCTGTTTTTT; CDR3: CASSLAGAAGELFF
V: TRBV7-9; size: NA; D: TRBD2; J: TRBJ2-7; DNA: TGTGCCAGCAGCCTTAGCGGGGAAGTCGAGCAGTACTTC; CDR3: CASSLSGEVEQYF
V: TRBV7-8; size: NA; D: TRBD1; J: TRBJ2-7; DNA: TGTGCCAGCAGCCGTGACAGGGGTTACGAGCAGTACTTC; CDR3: CASSRDRGYEQYF
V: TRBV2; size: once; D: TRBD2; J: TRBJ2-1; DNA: TGTGCCAGCAGAGTAGCGGGAGGGTGGGGTGAGCAGTTCTTC; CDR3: CASRVAGGWGEQFF
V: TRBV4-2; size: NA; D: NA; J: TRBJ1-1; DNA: TGTGCCAGCAGCCAAAATCCGCGTCAAACGAACACTGAAGCTTTCTTT; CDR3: CASSQNPRQTNTEAFF
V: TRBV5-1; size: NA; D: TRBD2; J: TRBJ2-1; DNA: TGCGCCAGCAGCTTGGCCGGATTGCGGGGGACCGAAAATGAGCAGTTCTTC; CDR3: CASSLAGLRGTENEQFF
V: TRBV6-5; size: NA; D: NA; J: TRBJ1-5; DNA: TGTGCCAGCAGTACATTTTGGGGTCAGCCCCAGCATTTT; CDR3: CASSTFWGQPQHF
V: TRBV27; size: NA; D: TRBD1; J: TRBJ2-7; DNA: TGTGCCAGCAGTGTAACAGGGGGCCCCTACGAGCAGTACTTC; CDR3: CASSVTGGPYEQYF
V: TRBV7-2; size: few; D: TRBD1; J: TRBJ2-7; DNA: TGTGCCAGCACCCCGTGGGACAGCCGCTACGAGCAGTACTTC; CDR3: CASTPWDSRYEQYF
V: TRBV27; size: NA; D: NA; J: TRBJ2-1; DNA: TGTGCCAGCAGTTTATTTGCCTCTACCGCGAATGAGCAGTTCTTC; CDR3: CASSLFASTANEQFF
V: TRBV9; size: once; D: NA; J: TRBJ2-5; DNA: TGTGCCAGCAGCGTAGGACGGGCCGGCGAGACCCAGTACTTC; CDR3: CASSVGRAGETQYF
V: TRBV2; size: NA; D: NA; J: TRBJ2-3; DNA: TGTGCCAGCAGCCAAGGGCCCGGGTGGGCCGGGGATACGCAGTATTTT; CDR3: CASSQGPGWAGDTQYF